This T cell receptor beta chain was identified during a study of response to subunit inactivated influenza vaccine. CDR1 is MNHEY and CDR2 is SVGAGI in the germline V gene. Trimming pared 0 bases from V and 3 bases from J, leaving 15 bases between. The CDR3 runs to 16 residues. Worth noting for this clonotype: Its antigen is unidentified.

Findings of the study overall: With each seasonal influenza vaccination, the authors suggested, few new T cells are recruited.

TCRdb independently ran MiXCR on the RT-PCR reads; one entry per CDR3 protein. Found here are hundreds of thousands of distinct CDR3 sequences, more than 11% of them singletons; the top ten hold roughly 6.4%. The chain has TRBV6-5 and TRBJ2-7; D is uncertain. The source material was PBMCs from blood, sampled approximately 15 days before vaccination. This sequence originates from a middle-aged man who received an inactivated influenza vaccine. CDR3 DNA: TGTGCCAGCAGTTACTCCCAGGCACTTCGGGTCTACGAGCAGTACTTC. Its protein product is CASSYSQALRVYEQYF.